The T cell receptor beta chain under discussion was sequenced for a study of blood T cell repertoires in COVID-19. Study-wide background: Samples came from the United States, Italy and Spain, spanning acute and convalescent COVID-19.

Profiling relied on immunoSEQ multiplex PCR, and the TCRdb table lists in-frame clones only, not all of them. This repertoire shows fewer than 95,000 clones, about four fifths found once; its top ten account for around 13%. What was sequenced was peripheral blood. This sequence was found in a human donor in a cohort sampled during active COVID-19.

DNA for the CDR3: TGTGCCAGCAGCCAAACTCCGGGACAGGGGGGCTACACCTTC. This translates into CASSQTPGQGGYTF. This chain links TRBV7-3 with TRBJ1-2; 10 bases align to TRBD1. The CDR3 length is 14 residues. CDR1 is SGHTA and CDR2 is FQGTGA in the germline V gene. The trim removed 5 bases at V and 8 bases at J, leaving 8 bases unmatched.